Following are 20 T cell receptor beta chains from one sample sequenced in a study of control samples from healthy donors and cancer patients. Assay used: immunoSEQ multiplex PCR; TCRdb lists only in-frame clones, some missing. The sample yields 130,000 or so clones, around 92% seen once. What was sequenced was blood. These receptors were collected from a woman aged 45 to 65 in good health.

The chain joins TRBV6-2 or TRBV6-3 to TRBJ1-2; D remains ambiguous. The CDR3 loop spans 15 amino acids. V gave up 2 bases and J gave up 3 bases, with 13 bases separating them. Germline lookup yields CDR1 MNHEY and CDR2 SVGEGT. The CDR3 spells CASSYRIGSHYGYTF. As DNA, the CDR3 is TGTGCCAGCAGTTACAGAATAGGGTCCCACTATGGCTACACCTTC.

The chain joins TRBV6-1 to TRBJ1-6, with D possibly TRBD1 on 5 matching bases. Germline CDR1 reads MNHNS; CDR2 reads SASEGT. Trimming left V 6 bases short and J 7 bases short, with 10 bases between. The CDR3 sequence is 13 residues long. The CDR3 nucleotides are TGTGCCAGCAGCCGACAGAAGAATTCACCCCTCCACTTT. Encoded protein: CASSRQKNSPLHF.

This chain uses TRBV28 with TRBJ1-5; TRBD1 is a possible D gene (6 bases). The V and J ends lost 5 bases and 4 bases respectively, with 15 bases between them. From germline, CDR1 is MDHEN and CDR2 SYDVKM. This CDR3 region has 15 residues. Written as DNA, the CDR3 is TGTGCCAGCAGTGGCCAAGGGGGTCGGAATCAGCCCCAGCATTTT. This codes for CASSGQGGRNQPQHF. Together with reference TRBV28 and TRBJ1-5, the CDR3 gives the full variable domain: DVKVTQSSRYLVKRTGEKVFLECVQDMDHENMFWYRQDPGLGLRLIYFSYDVKMKEKGDIPEGYSVSREKKERFSLILESASTNQTSMYLCASSGQGGRNQPQHFGDGTRLSIL.

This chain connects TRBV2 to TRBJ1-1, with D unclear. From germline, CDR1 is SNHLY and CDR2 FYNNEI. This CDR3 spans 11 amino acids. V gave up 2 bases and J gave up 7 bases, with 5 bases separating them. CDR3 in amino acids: CASSEYVEAFF. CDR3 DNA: TGTGCCAGCAGTGAATACGTTGAAGCTTTCTTT.

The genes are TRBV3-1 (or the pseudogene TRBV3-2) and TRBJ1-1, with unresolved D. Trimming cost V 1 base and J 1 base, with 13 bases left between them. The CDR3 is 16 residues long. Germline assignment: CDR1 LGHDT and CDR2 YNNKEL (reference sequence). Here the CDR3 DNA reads TGTGCCAGCAGCCAAGTCGCGGTAGGAGGGAACACTGAAGCTTTCTTT. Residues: CASSQVAVGGNTEAFF.

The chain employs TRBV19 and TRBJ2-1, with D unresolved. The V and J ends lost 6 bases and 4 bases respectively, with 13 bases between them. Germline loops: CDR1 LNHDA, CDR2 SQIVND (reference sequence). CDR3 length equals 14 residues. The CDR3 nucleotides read TGTGCCAGTAGCCGGGCCAGCACTTACAATGAGCAGTTCTTC. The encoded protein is CASSRASTYNEQFF.

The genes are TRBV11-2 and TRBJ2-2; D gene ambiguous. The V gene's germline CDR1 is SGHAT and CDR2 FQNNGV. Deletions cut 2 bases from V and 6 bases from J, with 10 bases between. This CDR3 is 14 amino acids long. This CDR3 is CASSLNPGAGELFF. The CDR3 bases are TGTGCCAGCAGCTTAAACCCTGGGGCCGGGGAGCTGTTTTTT.

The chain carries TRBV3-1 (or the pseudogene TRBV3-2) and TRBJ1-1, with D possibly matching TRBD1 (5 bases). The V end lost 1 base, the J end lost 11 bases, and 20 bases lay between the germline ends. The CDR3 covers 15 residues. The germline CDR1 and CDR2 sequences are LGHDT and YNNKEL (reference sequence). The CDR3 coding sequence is TGTGCCAGCAGCCAAGTTGGTTTGGAGGGGAACAGGGCTTTCTTT. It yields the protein CASSQVGLEGNRAFF.

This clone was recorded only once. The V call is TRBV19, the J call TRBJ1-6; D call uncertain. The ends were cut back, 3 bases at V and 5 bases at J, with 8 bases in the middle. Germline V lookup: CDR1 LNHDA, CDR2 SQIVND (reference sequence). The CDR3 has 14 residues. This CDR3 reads CASSIRTDNSPLHF. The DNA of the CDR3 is TGTGCCAGTAGTATCCGGACGGATAATTCACCCCTCCACTTT.

CDR3 nucleotide sequence: TGTGCCAGCAGGGGGGGCGTGGATGAAAAACTGTTTTTT. This encodes CASRGGVDEKLFF. V usage is TRBV2 and J usage is TRBJ1-4; maybe TRBD1 (6 bases). Germline V lookup: CDR1 SNHLY, CDR2 FYNNEI. V was pared by 6 bases and J by 6 bases, with 11 bases between. This CDR3 region has 13 residues.

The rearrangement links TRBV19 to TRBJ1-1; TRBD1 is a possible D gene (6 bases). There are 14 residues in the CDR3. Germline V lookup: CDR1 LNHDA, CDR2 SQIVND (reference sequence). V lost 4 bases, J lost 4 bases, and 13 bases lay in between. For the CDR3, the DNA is TGTGCCAGTAGTACCGGGGGCCGTTTCACTGAAGCTTTCTTT. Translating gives CASSTGGRFTEAFF.

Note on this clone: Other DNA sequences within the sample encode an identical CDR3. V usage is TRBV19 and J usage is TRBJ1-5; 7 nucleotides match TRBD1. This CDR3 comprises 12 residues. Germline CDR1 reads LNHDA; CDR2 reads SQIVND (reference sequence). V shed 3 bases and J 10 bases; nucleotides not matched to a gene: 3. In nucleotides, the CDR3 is TGTGCCAGTAGTATTGCAGGGGGACCCCAGCATTTT. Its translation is CASSIAGGPQHF.

DNA of the CDR3: TGTGCCAGCAGCTTAAAAGTGGGCCCGGAGGAGACCCAGTACTTC. Its protein is CASSLKVGPEETQYF. V gene TRBV7-2 combines with J gene TRBJ2-5; D is unclear. The germline V and J ends were trimmed by 2 bases and 5 bases, with 15 bases remaining between them. CDR1 is SGHTA, CDR2 FQGNSA, per germline. The CDR3 sequence is 15 residues long.

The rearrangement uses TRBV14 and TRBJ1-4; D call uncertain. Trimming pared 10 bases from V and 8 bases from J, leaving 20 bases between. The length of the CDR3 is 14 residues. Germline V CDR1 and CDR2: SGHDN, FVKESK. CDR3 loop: CATQLKALREKLFF. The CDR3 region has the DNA TGTGCCACCCAGTTAAAAGCATTACGCGAAAAACTGTTTTTT.

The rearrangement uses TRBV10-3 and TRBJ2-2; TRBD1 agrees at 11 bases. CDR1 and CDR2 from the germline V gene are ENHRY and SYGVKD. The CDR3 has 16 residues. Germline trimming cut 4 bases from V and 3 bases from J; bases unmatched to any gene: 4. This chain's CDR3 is CAISGTGGFDTGELFF. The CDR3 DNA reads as TGTGCCATCAGTGGGACAGGGGGCTTCGACACCGGGGAGCTGTTTTTT.

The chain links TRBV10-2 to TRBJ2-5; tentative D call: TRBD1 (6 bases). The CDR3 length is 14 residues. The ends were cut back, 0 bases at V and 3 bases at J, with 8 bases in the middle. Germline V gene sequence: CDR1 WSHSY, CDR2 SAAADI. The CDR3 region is CASSESNREETQYF. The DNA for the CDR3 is TGCGCCAGCAGTGAGTCGAACAGGGAAGAGACCCAGTACTTC.

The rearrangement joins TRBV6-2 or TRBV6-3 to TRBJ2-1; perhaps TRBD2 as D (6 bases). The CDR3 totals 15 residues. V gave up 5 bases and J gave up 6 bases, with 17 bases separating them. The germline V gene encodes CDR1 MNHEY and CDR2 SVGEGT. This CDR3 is CASSLLANPSNEQFF. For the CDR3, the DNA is TGTGCCAGCAGTCTACTAGCTAACCCCTCCAATGAGCAGTTCTTC.

The CDR3 sequence: CASSVGTAVGGYTF. The CDR3 region has the DNA TGTGCCAGCAGCGTCGGGACAGCAGTCGGTGGCTACACCTTC. The gene calls are TRBV7-9 and TRBJ1-2, with 7 bases matching TRBD1. The CDR3 has 14 amino acids. After removal of 5 bases from V and 7 bases from J, the junction contained 10 bases not matched to a gene. Germline V lookup: CDR1 SEHNR, CDR2 FQNEAQ (reference sequence).

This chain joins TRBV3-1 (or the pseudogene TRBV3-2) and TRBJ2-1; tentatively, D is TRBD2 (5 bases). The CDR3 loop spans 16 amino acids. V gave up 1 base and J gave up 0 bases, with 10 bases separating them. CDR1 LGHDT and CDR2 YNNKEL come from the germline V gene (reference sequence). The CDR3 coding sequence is TGTGCCAGCAGCCAAGCAGCGGACCCCTCCTACAATGAGCAGTTCTTC. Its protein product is CASSQAADPSYNEQFF.

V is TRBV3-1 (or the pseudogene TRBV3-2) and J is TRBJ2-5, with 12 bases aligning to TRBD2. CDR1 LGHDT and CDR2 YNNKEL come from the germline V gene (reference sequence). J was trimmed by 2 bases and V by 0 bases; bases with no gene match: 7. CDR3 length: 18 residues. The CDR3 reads CASSQERRGLAGQETQYF. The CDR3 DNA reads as TGTGCCAGCAGCCAAGAGCGGAGAGGACTAGCGGGGCAAGAGACCCAGTACTTC.